A single sample gave rise to the 3 T cell receptor beta chains below, sequenced in a study of Graves' ophthalmopathy and Graves' hyperthyroidism. From RNA, the CDR3 regions of TCR beta chains were amplified and sequenced. RT-PCR in the first round used HTBI primers; a second-round multiplex PCR followed. TCRdb reprocessed the multiplex PCR reads via MiXCR and lists one record per CDR3 protein. The data show around 1.1 million distinct CDR3 sequences, with about 36% seen just once and 8.5% to 14% held by the top ten. Sequences were obtained from peripheral blood or thyroid tissue (not recorded which). The receptors were gathered from an adult man with Graves' hyperthyroidism.

The rearrangement uses TRBV20-1 and TRBJ1-5; 9 bases fit TRBD2. The DNA end favors TRBJ2-3, so the J call may be wrong. CDR3 size: 13 residues. CDR1 is DFQATT and CDR2 is SNEGSKA in the germline V gene (reference sequence). CDR3 sequence (DNA): TGCAGTGTGATGGCGGGAGGGCCGGATACGCAGTATTTT. Amino acids: CSVMAGGPDTQYF.

This clonotype occurred a few times. The rearrangement joins TRBV9 to TRBJ2-7; D unresolved. In germline, CDR1 is SGDLS, CDR2 YYNGEE. V lost 4 bases and J lost 1, with 9 bases in between. The CDR3 has 13 amino acids. The DNA for the CDR3 is TGTGCCAGCAGCAACTGGCCGTCCTACGAGCAGTACTTC. It translates to CASSNWPSYEQYF.

The CDR3 reads CASRTQELGSQHF. In DNA, the CDR3 is TGTGCCAGCAGGACACAGGAACTAGGGTCCCAGCATTTT. J is TRBJ1-5 and V is TRBV2; possible D gene TRBD1, 5 bases. Germline V gives CDR1 SNHLY, CDR2 FYNNEI. This CDR3 is built from 13 residues. Trimming removed 6 bases from V and 11 bases from J, with 17 bases in between. The full variable domain, in which reference TRBV2 and TRBJ1-5 provide the parts outside the CDR3, is EPEVTQTPSHQVTQMGQEVILRCVPISNHLYFYWYRQILGQKVEFLVSFYNNEISEKSEIFDDQFSVERPDGSNFTLKIRSTKLEDSAMYFCASRTQELGSQHFGDGTRLSIL.